This entry describes one T cell receptor beta chain. A few counts support this clonotype. This receptor's antigen is unknown. The record has no base qualities; no much larger clone is one base away. The library was produced with PCR. The sequencer listed for this sample is Illumina HiSeq 2500. To reduce PCR and sequencing biases, unique molecular identifiers were incorporated into the TCR beta cDNA libraries. Per 1 to 10 million input T cells, approximately 500,000 cDNA molecules were obtained, such that each molecule approximated one T cell. The patient libraries were prepared and sequenced with the same protocol used for the earlier healthy control dataset. Within a given batch, samples were prepared together, multiplexed and sequenced on the same HiSeq lane. Per the authors' processing: Raw barcoded reads were processed with MIGEC, discarding single-read molecular identifier groups before consensus assembly and CDR3 extraction. Clonotype tables were post-analysed with VDJtools, and diversity was normalized by down-sampling all datasets to the smallest sample size. Repertoire overlap clustering matched CDR3 amino acid but not nucleotide sequences to correct batch-related cross-sample contamination. TCRdb applied fastp at Q25 and MiXCR to the public reads, then kept only in-frame beta chains. Each CDR3 protein appears once, grouped with its most common genes and DNA. V and J calls and clone size were set by TCRdb, not the authors. The sample table records 550,000 to 700,000 distinct CDR3 sequences; roughly 40% of these occur just once. Roughly 1.7% of the sample goes to the ten largest clones.

This specimen comes from a study of post-analysis software for immune sequencing data (dated by TCRdb to between 2014 and 2017). Regarding the complete study: Relapsing-remitting, secondary progressive and progressive-relapsing multiple sclerosis were recorded as disease courses, and subtype annotation was lacking for some patients. The patient repertoires were compared against roughly 12 previously published healthy control repertoires obtained from donors aged 6 to 25 years. A subset of samples was prepared in parallel using single-end sample barcoding, then pooled and co-amplified after Illumina adapter ligation.

A distance of 16 bases separates the germline ends of V and J, which lose 0 bases and 11 bases respectively. The CDR3 goes from the cysteine to the phenylalanine over 14 residues. Of all the DNA, just the CDR3 is kept, 42 bases in frame from base 1. Based on the germline V gene, the CDR1 and CDR2 sequences are SGHVS and FQNEAQ. To demonstrate the VDJtools post-analysis software, TCR beta repertoires were profiled from the peripheral blood of about 14 young patients with multiple sclerosis. Multiple sclerosis patients were children and adolescents aged about 6 to 16 years. Points the paper makes about the study in general: The control group was slightly older than the multiple sclerosis patient group. Several TRBV segments, including TRBV5-6, TRBV5-1 and TRBV20-1, were significantly more frequent in patients than controls. Compared with controls, multiple sclerosis patients had significantly lower normalized Chao1 diversity, a finding suggesting substantial peripheral T-cell clonal expansion. Strong co-clustering of samples prepared in the same batch was shown by direct clustering with F measure, prompting a batch-effect correction.

Sequencing was done on a sample of blood. The receptor chain draws on TRBV7-8 and TRBJ2-5; a weak D assignment points to TRBD1 (6 bases agree). The receptor was isolated from a girl between 10 and 17 years old with multiple sclerosis. CDR3 sequence: CASSLAPGGEGQYF. The nucleotide sequence is TGTGCCAGCAGCTTAGCGCCTGGGGGCGAAGGGCAGTACTTC.